The clone carrying this T cell receptor (beta chain) was found many times. As diagnostic evidence, clinical symptoms, serum thyroxine, TRAb, thyroid ultrasound and orbital computed tomography were relied upon. This record belongs to a study of Graves' ophthalmopathy and Graves' hyperthyroidism. The V end lost 3 bases, the J end lost 3 bases, and 12 bases lay between the germline ends. Germline CDR1 DFQATT, CDR2 SNEGSKA (reference sequence). The CDR3 runs to 13 residues. Amplification from RNA transcripts yielded the TCR beta CDR3 regions. First-round RT-PCR used HTBI primers; second-round multiplex PCR followed. MiXCR, applied by TCRdb to the multiplex PCR reads, yields one record per CDR3 protein. This table holds 170,000 or so distinct CDR3 sequences, approximately 38% found once.

The sequencing sample was made of peripheral blood. This TCR was recovered from a middle-aged woman with Graves' ophthalmopathy. This rearrangement joins TRBV20-1 to TRBJ2-7; tentatively, D is TRBD1 (5 bases). In DNA, the CDR3 is TGCAGTGCTAGGGAAAGGGGTGGCTACGAGCAGTACTTC. Translating gives CSARERGGYEQYF.